The T cell receptor (beta chain) described here comes from a study of T-cell memory formation after mild COVID-19. Notes on the study in general: CD8+ contracting clones occupied EMRA, while CD4+ ones occupied mainly CM and EM. Clones that shrank (day 15 to 85) were balanced CD4/CD8, whereas later expanders leaned CD4+. The pre-infection memory compartment contained some responding clones, suggesting cross-reactive memory joined.

Germline CDR1 is LNHNV and CDR2 is YYDKDF (reference sequence). The CDR3 has 17 residues. Trimming took off 3 bases at V and 4 bases at J, with 21 bases between the two ends. Details on this clonotype: Its specificity is unknown.

One entry per CDR3 protein, called by TCRdb with MiXCR from the 5' RACE reads. Of around 400,000 distinct CDR3 sequences listed, 20% to 25% are singletons. The genes are TRBV15 and TRBJ1-1; no clear D gene. This receptor was obtained from an adult woman who had mild COVID-19 (a few samples of this study predate the infection). Cell type and time point are not known. Source material: PBMCs or a T cell subset sorted from them (not recorded which). The CDR3 reads CATSRFIDPEGSTEAFF. The CDR3 nucleotides read TGTGCCACCAGCAGGTTCATCGACCCGGAGGGTAGCACTGAAGCTTTCTTT.